Listed below are T cell receptor beta chains from one sample, sequenced in a study of preoperative IRX-2 immunotherapy in early breast cancer. The repertoire was sequenced with immunoSEQ multiplex PCR; TCRdb's copy has only in-frame clones and lacks some. The sample carries some 32,000 clones, around 83% recorded once. The material sequenced was lymph node tissue, taken from a patient treated with IRX-2 immunotherapy. These receptors came from a human donor with breast cancer. CDR3s include the opening cysteine and the closing phenylalanine or tryptophan. A D gene is named only where the DNA matches it firmly. Rows may omit the clone size; those that give it use once, few, many or a size class.

V gene	clone size	CDR3 length	J gene	D gene	CDR3 protein	CDR3 DNA
TRBV28	-	14	TRBJ2-7	TRBD1	CASNSQDRSYEQYF	TGTGCCAGCAATTCCCAGGACAGGTCCTACGAGCAGTACTTC
TRBV5-1	-	16	TRBJ2-1	TRBD2	CASSRAGTSGGNEQFF	TGCGCCAGCTCCCGAGCCGGGACTAGCGGGGGAAATGAGCAGTTCTTC
TRBV6-8	few	15	TRBJ1-2	-	CASSYPAGQGNGYTF	TGTGCCAGCAGTTACCCCGCCGGCCAGGGCAATGGCTACACCTTC
TRBV25-1	-	17	TRBJ1-4	-	CASSEEGGGPTNEKLFF	TGTGCCAGCAGTGAAGAAGGGGGAGGTCCAACTAATGAAAAACTGTTTTTT
TRBV28	once	15	TRBJ2-1	TRBD2	CASSPGLAYTDEQFF	TGTGCCAGCAGCCCGGGACTAGCGTACACCGATGAGCAGTTCTTC
TRBV6-8	-	15	TRBJ1-5	-	CASSLGQPGNQPQHF	TGTGCCAGCAGTTTGGGTCAGCCCGGCAATCAGCCCCAGCATTTT
TRBV7-6	-	15	TRBJ2-5	-	CASSLEGRYQETQYF	TGTGCCAGCAGCTTAGAAGGCCGGTACCAAGAGACCCAGTACTTC
TRBV10-2	-	14	TRBJ1-1	-	CASSDQGRNTEAFF	TGCGCCAGCAGTGATCAGGGGAGAAACACTGAAGCTTTCTTT
TRBV6-8	-	13	TRBJ2-1	-	CATQGEIYNEQFF	TGTGCCACCCAAGGGGAAATCTACAATGAGCAGTTCTTC
TRBV28	-	15	TRBJ2-7	TRBD1	CASSFASGQPYEQYF	TGTGCCAGCAGTTTCGCCTCGGGACAGCCCTACGAGCAGTACTTC
TRBV28	-	17	TRBJ2-2	TRBD1	CASSLATGTGLTGELFF	TGTGCCAGCAGTTTAGCCACCGGGACAGGACTCACCGGGGAGCTGTTTTTT
TRBV29-1	-	13	TRBJ2-7	TRBD1	CSVAGQGNYEQYF	TGCAGCGTTGCGGGACAGGGGAATTACGAGCAGTACTTC
TRBV18	-	13	TRBJ2-7	-	CASSPRGPGEQYF	TGTGCCAGCTCACCACGCGGGCCTGGCGAGCAGTACTTC
TRBV6-8	-	15	TRBJ1-3	TRBD1	CASSRQRGPGNTIYF	TGTGCCAGCAGTAGGCAGAGGGGGCCTGGAAACACCATATATTTT
TRBV6-8	-	17	TRBJ2-3	TRBD2	CASTFFGGLAYPDTQYF	TGTGCCAGCACCTTTTTCGGTGGACTAGCGTATCCAGATACGCAGTATTTT
TRBV19	-	16	TRBJ2-3	TRBD2	CASSPWGAGSSDTQYF	TGTGCCAGTAGTCCCTGGGGAGCGGGAAGTTCAGATACGCAGTATTTT
TRBV18	-	15	TRBJ2-7	-	CASSPRAGSSYEQYF	TGTGCCAGCTCACCGCGAGCGGGTTCATCCTACGAGCAGTACTTC
TRBV11-3	-	17	TRBJ2-3	TRBD2	CASGHSRTSGPTDTQYF	TGTGCCAGCGGACATAGCCGGACTAGCGGGCCCACAGATACGCAGTATTTT
TRBV1	few	15	TRBJ1-1	-	CASSLGGEGNTEAFF	TGCGCCAGCAGCCTAGGAGGAGAGGGGAACACTGAAGCTTTCTTT
TRBV6-8	-	15	TRBJ2-7	-	CASSYGAGEIYEQYF	TGTGCCAGCAGTTACGGGGCAGGGGAAATCTACGAGCAGTACTTC
TRBV30	-	15	TRBJ1-5	-	CAWTPDPGGHQPQHF	TGTGCCTGGACACCCGACCCAGGAGGGCATCAGCCCCAGCATTTT
TRBV6-8	-	15	TRBJ2-5	TRBD2	CASSYVAGGGETQYF	TGTGCCAGCAGTTACGTGGCAGGCGGGGGAGAGACCCAGTACTTC
TRBV18	-	13	TRBJ2-5	-	CASSPYRLETQYF	TGTGCCAGCTCACCCTACCGACTAGAGACCCAGTACTTC
TRBV15	-	14	TRBJ2-1	-	CASSPDWGYNEQFF	TGTGCCAGCAGCCCGGACTGGGGGTACAATGAGCAGTTCTTC
TRBV18	few	15	TRBJ1-5	-	CASSPRAQRNQPQHF	TGTGCCAGCTCGCCCAGGGCCCAGCGCAATCAGCCCCAGCATTTT
TRBV6-8	-	14	TRBJ2-3	-	CASKVDSVADTQYF	TGTGCCAGCAAGGTGGATAGTGTGGCAGATACGCAGTATTTT
TRBV28	-	14	TRBJ1-3	-	CATRTVMAGNTIYF	TGTGCCACCAGGACGGTGATGGCTGGAAACACCATATATTTT
TRBV5-1	-	14	TRBJ2-3	TRBD2	CASSRTSISDTQYF	TGCGCCAGCAGTAGGACTAGCATATCAGATACGCAGTATTTT
TRBV18	-	15	TRBJ1-1	-	CASSPRGGEVTEAFF	TGTGCCAGCTCACCACGGGGGGGCGAGGTGACTGAAGCTTTCTTT
TRBV15	few	14	TRBJ2-7	-	CATSREGTAYEQYF	TGTGCCACCAGCAGAGAGGGGACGGCCTACGAGCAGTACTTC
TRBV28	-	13	TRBJ1-5	TRBD1	CAGDRAGNQPQHF	TGTGCCGGGGACAGGGCGGGCAATCAGCCCCAGCATTTT
TRBV19	-	14	TRBJ2-3	TRBD1	CASSRTGDTDTQYF	TGTGCCAGTTCAAGGACAGGGGACACAGATACGCAGTATTTT
TRBV1	-	13	TRBJ2-1	-	CASSQEVYNEQFF	TGCGCCAGCAGCCAAGAAGTATACAATGAGCAGTTCTTC
TRBV6-8	few	15	TRBJ2-1	TRBD2	CVSSWTSGMVNEQFF	TGTGTCAGCAGTTGGACTAGCGGGATGGTGAATGAGCAGTTCTTC
TRBV15	-	14	TRBJ2-5	-	CATSKGRVWETQYF	TGTGCCACCAGCAAAGGACGGGTGTGGGAGACCCAGTACTTC
TRBV27	-	17	TRBJ1-1	TRBD1	CASSRFQRTGRFTEAFF	TGTGCCAGCAGCCGGTTCCAAAGGACAGGAAGATTCACTGAAGCTTTCTTT
TRBV16	-	14	TRBJ1-5	TRBD1	CASSRTGSNQPQHF	TGTGCCAGCAGCAGGACAGGGAGCAATCAGCCCCAGCATTTT
TRBV6-8	-	15	TRBJ2-2	-	CASSYFVGNTGELFF	TGTGCCAGCAGTTACTTTGTGGGGAACACCGGGGAGCTGTTTTTT
TRBV6-8	-	12	TRBJ2-4	-	CASSWDKNIQYF	TGTGCCAGCAGTTGGGACAAAAACATTCAGTACTTC
TRBV19	once	14	TRBJ2-7	TRBD1	CASSMTGQGWEQYF	TGTGCCAGTAGTATGACGGGACAGGGGTGGGAGCAGTACTTC
TRBV11-3	-	15	TRBJ2-2	-	CASSLAGYRTGELFF	TGTGCCAGCAGCTTGGCCGGGTATCGCACCGGGGAGCTGTTTTTT
TRBV6-8	-	15	TRBJ1-5	TRBD1	CASSPDRGSNQPQHF	TGTGCCAGCAGCCCTGACAGGGGAAGCAATCAGCCCCAGCATTTT
TRBV6-8	-	14	TRBJ2-7	-	CASSYPDRTYEQYF	TGTGCCAGCAGTTACCCCGACAGAACCTACGAGCAGTACTTC